This note documents a single TCR beta chain sequence. V lost 3 bases, J lost 5 bases, and 10 bases lay in between. In germline, CDR1 is WSHSY, CDR2 SAAADI. CDR3 length: 13 residues. Per the study methods: By means of reference gene primer amplification, nucleated cell counts were estimated. Clones were sequenced by immunoSEQ multiplex PCR, and TCRdb holds only the in-frame ones, with some missing. That table supplies the V and J calls and clone size; D and trimming were determined from the DNA. The sample contains over 85,000 clones, about nine tenths of which appear only once. These data are taken from a study of blood T cell repertoires in COVID-19. Looking at the study overall: Samples of COVID-19 (acute and convalescent) were obtained from the United States, Italy and Spain.

Sequencing used peripheral blood. This receptor was identified in a human donor in a cohort sampled during active COVID-19. V is TRBV10-2 and J is TRBJ1-2, with D perhaps TRBD1 (6 bases). CDR3: CASSDAGVYGYTF. CDR3 sequence (DNA): TGCGCCAGCAGTGATGCAGGGGTATATGGCTACACCTTC.